This TCR beta chain was identified in a study of T cell responses to AZD1222 COVID-19 vaccine. The CDR3 loop spans 15 amino acids. Sequencing used immunoSEQ multiplex PCR; TCRdb keeps in-frame clones, though not all of them. The sample includes about 130,000 clones, about 89% seen only once; the top ten take over 8%. The clonotype comes from an adult who received the AZD1222 COVID-19 vaccine. The sample in question was peripheral blood, obtained 28 days after the second AZD1222 dose. The chain joins TRBV12-2 to TRBJ1-2. TRBV12-2 is listed as a pseudogene. CDR3 in amino acids: CASRSSCPGSYGYTF. The CDR3 DNA follows: TGTGCAAGTCGGTCCTCTTGTCCGGGGTCCTATGGCTACACCTTC.